These T cell receptor beta chains were read from a single sample in a study of cytomegalovirus exposure and HLA in healthy donors. The protocol was immunoSEQ multiplex PCR, while the TCRdb copy is restricted to in-frame clones and leaves out a portion. Of 150,000 to 200,000 clones listed, more than 75% are singletons. Sequencing was done on a sample of PBMCs. The source is a woman between 50 and 59 years old in good health and CMV-seronegative. Each CDR3 is given with its conserved first and last residue. A D gene is named only where the DNA matches it firmly. Only part of the rows carry a size: once, few, many, or a class if the clone is expanded.

v_gene: TRBV9; d_gene: TRBD1; j_gene: TRBJ2-3; abundance: NA; CDR3aa: CASSVGQGTTDTQYF; CDR3nt: TGTGCCAGCAGCGTAGGACAGGGGACGACAGATACGCAGTATTTT
v_gene: TRBV27; d_gene: TRBD2; j_gene: TRBJ2-5; abundance: NA; CDR3aa: CASTSSGRGETQYF; CDR3nt: TGTGCCAGCACTTCTAGCGGGAGGGGGGAGACCCAGTACTTC
v_gene: TRBV4-3; d_gene: TRBD2; j_gene: TRBJ2-3; abundance: NA; CDR3aa: CASSQDRGTSGGTQYF; CDR3nt: TGCGCCAGCAGCCAAGATCGCGGGACTAGCGGGGGCACGCAGTATTTT
v_gene: TRBV4-3; d_gene: NA; j_gene: TRBJ2-7; abundance: NA; CDR3aa: CASSQDAATSYEQYF; CDR3nt: TGCGCCAGCAGCCAAGATGCCGCGACTAGCTACGAGCAGTACTTC
v_gene: TRBV5-1; d_gene: NA; j_gene: TRBJ2-7; abundance: NA; CDR3aa: CASRPGLGNEQYF; CDR3nt: TGCGCCAGCAGGCCAGGGCTTGGAAACGAGCAGTACTTC
v_gene: TRBV29-1; d_gene: TRBD1; j_gene: TRBJ1-2; abundance: NA; CDR3aa: CSARTGSVGYTF; CDR3nt: TGCAGCGCCCGGACAGGGTCGGTTGGCTACACCTTC
v_gene: TRBV9; d_gene: TRBD1; j_gene: TRBJ1-6; abundance: NA; CDR3aa: CASSTGDRVNSPLHF; CDR3nt: TGTGCCAGCAGCACCGGGGACAGGGTAAATTCACCCCTCCACTTT
v_gene: TRBV12-5; d_gene: NA; j_gene: TRBJ1-5; abundance: NA; CDR3aa: CASGFSPGGNQPRHF; CDR3nt: TGTGCTAGTGGTTTTTCCCCTGGGGGCAATCAGCCCCGGCATTTT
v_gene: TRBV13; d_gene: NA; j_gene: TRBJ1-4; abundance: NA; CDR3aa: CASSLVGRGRDHEKLFF; CDR3nt: TGTGCCAGCAGCTTAGTAGGGCGGGGGCGGGATCATGAAAAACTGTTTTTT
v_gene: TRBV5-1; d_gene: TRBD1; j_gene: TRBJ1-2; abundance: NA; CDR3aa: CASSSVPGQNYGYTF; CDR3nt: TGCGCCAGCAGCTCAGTCCCGGGACAGAACTATGGCTACACCTTC
v_gene: TRBV19; d_gene: NA; j_gene: TRBJ1-1; abundance: NA; CDR3aa: CASTPGTSAGNTEAFF; CDR3nt: TGTGCCAGTACCCCAGGGACTTCCGCGGGTAACACTGAAGCTTTCTTT
v_gene: TRBV7-3; d_gene: NA; j_gene: TRBJ1-2; abundance: NA; CDR3aa: CASSSRGLMGYTF; CDR3nt: TGTGCCAGCAGCTCCCGGGGACTAATGGGCTACACCTTC
v_gene: TRBV9; d_gene: NA; j_gene: TRBJ1-2; abundance: NA; CDR3aa: CASKTGISSGYTF; CDR3nt: TGTGCCAGCAAGACCGGGATTTCGAGCGGCTACACCTTC
v_gene: TRBV2; d_gene: TRBD1; j_gene: TRBJ1-4; abundance: NA; CDR3aa: CASSNRGTNEKLFF; CDR3nt: TGTGCCAGCAGTAACAGGGGGACTAATGAAAAACTGTTTTTT
v_gene: TRBV6-6; d_gene: NA; j_gene: TRBJ1-3; abundance: NA; CDR3aa: CASSHEGGGNTIYF; CDR3nt: TGTGCCAGCAGCCACGAGGGAGGTGGAAACACCATATATTTT
v_gene: TRBV7-9; d_gene: NA; j_gene: TRBJ2-5; abundance: NA; CDR3aa: CASSLLAHQETQYF; CDR3nt: TGTGCCAGCAGCCTCCTAGCGCACCAAGAGACCCAGTACTTC
v_gene: TRBV5-1; d_gene: TRBD2; j_gene: TRBJ2-3; abundance: once; CDR3aa: CASSLLSSGTSTDTQYF; CDR3nt: TGCGCCAGCAGCTTGCTGTCTAGCGGGACCTCCACAGATACGCAGTATTTT
v_gene: TRBV6-1; d_gene: TRBD1; j_gene: TRBJ1-2; abundance: NA; CDR3aa: CASSEGPGGYGYTF; CDR3nt: TGTGCCAGCAGTGAAGGGCCAGGGGGCTATGGCTACACCTTC
v_gene: TRBV5-1; d_gene: NA; j_gene: TRBJ2-7; abundance: once; CDR3aa: CASSLGWGTYEQYF; CDR3nt: TGCGCCAGCAGCTTGGGATGGGGGACTTACGAGCAGTACTTC
v_gene: TRBV19; d_gene: TRBD2; j_gene: TRBJ2-7; abundance: once; CDR3aa: CASSPGQRGSYEQYF; CDR3nt: TGTGCCAGTAGTCCTGGGCAGCGGGGTTCCTACGAGCAGTACTTC
v_gene: TRBV6-1; d_gene: NA; j_gene: TRBJ1-3; abundance: NA; CDR3aa: CASRAGSSGNTIYF; CDR3nt: TGTGCCAGCAGGGCCGGGAGCTCTGGAAACACCATATATTTT
v_gene: TRBV5-1; d_gene: TRBD1; j_gene: TRBJ2-3; abundance: NA; CDR3aa: CASSLDPGTGVNYVADTQYF; CDR3nt: TGCGCCAGCAGCTTGGACCCAGGGACAGGGGTAAACTATGTGGCAGATACGCAGTATTTT
v_gene: TRBV7-6; d_gene: NA; j_gene: TRBJ2-5; abundance: NA; CDR3aa: CASSYRGGETQYF; CDR3nt: TGTGCCAGCAGCTACAGGGGGGGGGAGACCCAGTACTTC
v_gene: TRBV7-9; d_gene: NA; j_gene: TRBJ1-2; abundance: NA; CDR3aa: CASSSSPANYGYTF; CDR3nt: TGTGCCAGCAGCTCTAGCCCAGCTAACTATGGCTACACCTTC
v_gene: TRBV4-1; d_gene: NA; j_gene: TRBJ2-5; abundance: NA; CDR3aa: CASSLTLRQETQYF; CDR3nt: TGCGCCAGCAGCCTGACTTTGCGGCAAGAGACCCAGTACTTC
v_gene: TRBV11-2; d_gene: TRBD1; j_gene: TRBJ2-1; abundance: NA; CDR3aa: CASSSLDRNEQFF; CDR3nt: TGTGCCAGCAGCTCCTTGGACAGGAATGAGCAGTTCTTC
v_gene: TRBV6-6; d_gene: NA; j_gene: TRBJ1-2; abundance: NA; CDR3aa: CASGPGERLYGYTF; CDR3nt: TGTGCCAGCGGACCAGGGGAGCGCCTCTATGGCTACACCTTC
v_gene: TRBV11-2; d_gene: TRBD1; j_gene: TRBJ1-5; abundance: NA; CDR3aa: CASSRDRGSNQPQHF; CDR3nt: TGTGCCAGCAGCAGGGACAGGGGAAGCAATCAGCCCCAGCATTTT
v_gene: TRBV5-5; d_gene: TRBD1; j_gene: TRBJ1-3; abundance: NA; CDR3aa: CASSLPDRAGNTIYF; CDR3nt: TGTGCCAGCAGCTTGCCCGACAGGGCCGGAAACACCATATATTTT
v_gene: TRBV7-9; d_gene: NA; j_gene: TRBJ1-4; abundance: once; CDR3aa: CASSHAGVQNEKLFF; CDR3nt: TGTGCCAGCAGCCACGCAGGGGTTCAAAATGAAAAACTGTTTTTT
v_gene: TRBV19; d_gene: TRBD2; j_gene: TRBJ2-1; abundance: NA; CDR3aa: CASTSGNSYNEQFF; CDR3nt: TGTGCCAGTACTAGCGGTAACTCCTACAATGAGCAGTTCTTC
v_gene: TRBV7-9; d_gene: TRBD2; j_gene: TRBJ2-1; abundance: NA; CDR3aa: CSSSWEGGDEQFF; CDR3nt: TGTTCCAGCAGCTGGGAGGGTGGGGATGAGCAGTTCTTC
v_gene: TRBV28; d_gene: TRBD1; j_gene: TRBJ2-7; abundance: few; CDR3aa: CASLGDRAREQYF; CDR3nt: TGTGCCTCTTTAGGGGACAGGGCACGCGAGCAGTACTTC
v_gene: TRBV12-5; d_gene: NA; j_gene: TRBJ1-5; abundance: NA; CDR3aa: CASGLVVGASNQPQHF; CDR3nt: TGTGCTAGTGGTTTGGTTGTAGGAGCTAGCAATCAGCCCCAGCATTTT